The rows below give T cell receptor beta chains drawn from one sample of a study of post-analysis software for immune sequencing data. TCRdb reprocessed the PCR reads with MiXCR, giving one entry per CDR3 protein. Of 650,000 to 850,000 distinct CDR3 sequences listed, around 53% are singletons. Material for sequencing was blood. The receptors derive from a girl between 5 and 17 years old with multiple sclerosis. CDR3s include the opening cysteine and the closing phenylalanine or tryptophan. D genes are given only for firm matches. Part of the rows lack a size; the others show once, few, many or a class for expanded clones.

>TRBV6-2/TRBV6-3|TRBJ2-3|-|-
TGTGCCAGCAGACAACCAGGAGATACGCAGTATTTT
CASRQPGDTQYF
>TRBV20-1|TRBJ1-1|few|TRBD1
TGCAGTGCTATACAGGGGGCGCGCACTGAAGCTTTCTTT
CSAIQGARTEAFF
>TRBV5-1|TRBJ2-5|few|-
TGCGCCAGCAGCTTGGAAGGACATCCCCAAGAGACCCAGTACTTC
CASSLEGHPQETQYF
>TRBV5-6|TRBJ1-1|few|TRBD1
TGTGCCAGCAGCTTGGATCTGACAGGGTTGAACACTGAAGCTTTCTTT
CASSLDLTGLNTEAFF
>TRBV5-1|TRBJ2-7|few|TRBD1
TGCGCCAGCAGCTTGGCCCCAGGGGGCTCCGCCTACGAGCAGTACTTC
CASSLAPGGSAYEQYF
>TRBV6-5|TRBJ2-2|-|-
TGTGCCAGCAGCTCCGACTCCGCGAACACCGGGGAGCTGTTTTTT
CASSSDSANTGELFF
>TRBV20-1|TRBJ2-7|-|TRBD1
TGCAGTGCTCTCTGGACAGGGTCCTACGAGCAGTACTTC
CSALWTGSYEQYF
>TRBV4-2|TRBJ1-2|-|-
TGTGCCAGCAGCCAAGGTCGGACAGATACGTACTACACCTTC
CASSQGRTDTYYTF
>TRBV7-7|TRBJ2-1|few|-
TGTGCCAGCAGCCCTACCGGGATCCTAGGCAATGAGCAGTTCTTC
CASSPTGILGNEQFF
>TRBV3-1|TRBJ1-2|few|-
TGTGCCAGCAGCCCCGACAATCGACGGTACACCTTC
CASSPDNRRYTF
>TRBV5-1|TRBJ1-1|-|TRBD1
TGCGCCAGCAGCTCACCGGGACAGGTGAACACTGAAGCTTTCTTT
CASSSPGQVNTEAFF
>TRBV29-1|TRBJ2-1|-|-
TGCAGCGGGGGAAGGGACCCAAGGTCCTACAATGAGCAGTTCTTC
CSGGRDPRSYNEQFF
>TRBV27|TRBJ2-1|-|TRBD2
TGTGCCAGCAGTTTATGGAGCGTGGGACTAGCGGATGACAATGAGCAGTTCTTC
CASSLWSVGLADDNEQFF
>TRBV28|TRBJ1-1|-|-
TGTGCCAGCAGTTTATTCCTGCAGGTCGCGGAAGCTTTCTTT
CASSLFLQVAEAFF
>TRBV5-6|TRBJ1-6|-|-
TGTGCCAACAGGATCACAGCTAATTCACCCCTCCACTTT
CANRITANSPLHF
>TRBV5-1|TRBJ2-5|few|-
TGCGCCAGCAGCTTGGTCGACAGCCAAGAGACCCAGTACTTC
CASSLVDSQETQYF
>TRBV11-2|TRBJ2-5|-|-
TGTGCCAGCAACTTCGGACGGTCACAAGAGACCCAGTACTTC
CASNFGRSQETQYF
>TRBV5-1|TRBJ1-4|few|TRBD1
TGCGCCAGCAGCCCCGACAGGGGGGAGGAAAAACTGTTTTTT
CASSPDRGEEKLFF
>TRBV12-3/TRBV12-4|TRBJ2-7|-|TRBD1
TGTGCCAGCAGCCAGCATGGACAGGACATATACGAGCAGTACTTC
CASSQHGQDIYEQYF
>TRBV7-2|TRBJ2-1|-|-
TGTGCCAGCAGCCCGCTAGGAGTTAGCTACAATGAGCAGTTCTTC
CASSPLGVSYNEQFF
>TRBV7-9|TRBJ2-7|few|-
TGTGCCAGCAGCGTCGAGGCGGTGAACGAGCAGTACTTC
CASSVEAVNEQYF
>TRBV7-6|TRBJ2-5|-|TRBD2
TGTGCCAGCAGCTTTCCCCCACTTGGCCTAGCGGGGGGGCCAGGGAAAGAGACCCAGTACTTC
CASSFPPLGLAGGPGKETQYF
>TRBV20-1|TRBJ2-1|-|TRBD2
TGCAGTGCTAGGTCGGGGGGTAGCTACAATGAGCAGTTCTTC
CSARSGGSYNEQFF